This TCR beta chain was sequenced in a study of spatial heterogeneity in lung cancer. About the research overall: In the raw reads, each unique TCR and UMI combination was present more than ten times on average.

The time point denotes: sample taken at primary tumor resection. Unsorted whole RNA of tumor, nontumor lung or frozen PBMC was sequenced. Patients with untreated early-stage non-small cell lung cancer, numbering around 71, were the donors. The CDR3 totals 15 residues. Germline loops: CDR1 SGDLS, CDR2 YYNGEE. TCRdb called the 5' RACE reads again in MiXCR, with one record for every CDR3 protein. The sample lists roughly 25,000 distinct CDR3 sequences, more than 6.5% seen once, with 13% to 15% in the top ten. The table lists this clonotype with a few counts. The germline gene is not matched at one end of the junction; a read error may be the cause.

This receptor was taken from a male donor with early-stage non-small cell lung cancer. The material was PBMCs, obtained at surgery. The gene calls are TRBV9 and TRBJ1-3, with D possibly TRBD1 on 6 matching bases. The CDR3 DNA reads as TGTGCCGGCAGCGCCGGGGGCAACATTGGAAACACCATATATTTT. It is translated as CAGSAGGNIGNTIYF.